Listed here are 24 T cell receptor beta chains from one sample, sequenced in a study of shared clonotypes between healthy human individuals. The assay was immunoSEQ multiplex PCR, and TCRdb's table has in-frame clones only and misses some. The table has approximately 2.4 million clones, roughly 95% seen once; the top ten hold roughly 0.13%. The sequenced material came from naive CD4+ T cells sorted from blood. Subset denoted: CD45RA+ positively selected. These receptors were taken from a man younger than 35 in good health.

There are a few counts of this clone. The gene calls are TRBV19 and TRBJ1-2; D perhaps matches TRBD1 (5 bases). This CDR3 spans 14 amino acids. Germline CDR1 and CDR2: LNHDA and SQIVND (reference sequence). Trimming removed 5 bases from V and 4 bases from J, with 14 bases in between. Here the CDR3 reads CASSGGSGLYGYTF. In DNA, the CDR3 is TGTGCCAGTAGTGGAGGTTCGGGACTCTATGGCTACACCTTC.

The chain has TRBV5-6 and TRBJ2-2; 11 bases fit TRBD2. The germline V gene encodes CDR1 SGHDT and CDR2 YYEEEE. This CDR3 comprises 17 residues. Trimming at V came to 1 base and at J to 6 bases, leaving 8 bases not matched to a gene. The CDR3 sequence: CASSLRLAGLMAGELFF. CDR3 nucleotide sequence: TGTGCCAGCAGCTTGCGACTAGCGGGGTTAATGGCCGGGGAGCTGTTTTTT.

V gene TRBV18 combines with J gene TRBJ1-2; D remains ambiguous. The V end was cut by 2 bases, the J end by 2 bases, with 15 bases between. Germline V gene data show CDR1 as KGHSH and CDR2 as LQKENI. The CDR3 is 16 residues long. CDR3: CASSPSNDGTNYGYTF. The CDR3 DNA reads as TGTGCCAGCTCACCAAGCAATGACGGAACCAACTATGGCTACACCTTC. Full variable domain (rest looked up from reference TRBV18 and TRBJ1-2): NAGVMQNPRHLVRRRGQEARLRCSPMKGHSHVYWYRQLPEEGLKFMVYLQKENIIDESGMPKERFSAEFPKEGPSILRIQQVVRGDSAAYFCASSPSNDGTNYGYTFGSGTRLTVV.

This clone was seen a handful of times. Distinct nucleotide sequences in the sample also encode this CDR3. The chain combines TRBV5-1 with TRBJ1-3; weak D call: TRBD1 (5 bases). The CDR3 extends over 14 amino acids. V gave up 4 bases and J gave up 2 bases, with 10 bases separating them. CDR1 is SGHRS and CDR2 is YFSETQ in the germline V gene. CDR3 sequence: CASSLGTTGNTIYF. The CDR3 region has the DNA TGCGCCAGCAGCCTCGGGACGACTGGAAACACCATATATTTT.

V usage is TRBV7-8 and J usage is TRBJ1-2, with 9 bases that match TRBD1. This CDR3 region has 16 residues. V shed 4 bases and J 5 bases; nucleotides not matched to a gene: 11. CDR1 SGHVS and CDR2 FQNEAQ come from the germline V gene. In DNA, the CDR3 is TGTGCCAGCAGCTCAAGGGACAGGGATTCTCTGTATGGCTACACCTTC. Translated, it gives CASSSRDRDSLYGYTF.

V is TRBV5-1 and J is TRBJ1-4; 9 positions agree with TRBD1. Trimming at V came to 0 bases and at J to 6 bases, leaving 3 bases not matched to a gene. The CDR3 has 15 amino acids. The V gene's germline CDR1 is SGHRS and CDR2 YFSETQ. The CDR3 DNA is TGCGCCAGCAGCTTGGGACAGGGGGAGTATGAAAAACTGTTTTTT. This codes for CASSLGQGEYEKLFF.

The rearrangement links TRBV30 to TRBJ2-4; weak D call: TRBD1 (6 bases). This CDR3 region has 12 residues. V shed 2 bases and J shed 10 bases, with 12 bases lying between them. The germline CDR1 and CDR2 sequences are GTSNPN and SVGIG (reference sequence). The CDR3 nucleotides are TGTGCCTGGAGTCAGGGGCTAGGGATTCAGTACTTC. It is translated as CAWSQGLGIQYF. Combining the CDR3 with reference TRBV30 and TRBJ2-4 gives the whole variable domain SQTIHQWPATLVQPVGSPLSLECTVEGTSNPNLYWYRQAAGRGLQLLFYSVGIGQISSEVPQNLSASRPQDRQFILSSKKLLLSDSGFYLCAWSQGLGIQYFGAGTRLSVL.

The chain joins TRBV27 to TRBJ1-6; 8 bases map to TRBD1. The germline V gene encodes CDR1 MNHEY and CDR2 SMNVEV (reference sequence). The CDR3 contains 17 residues. V dropped 3 bases and J dropped 3; count of bases not matched to a gene: 7. CDR3 residues: CASSFSPGGLYNSPLHF. CDR3 nucleotides: TGTGCCAGCAGTTTTTCACCAGGGGGCCTCTATAATTCACCCCTCCACTTT.

V and J are TRBV7-2 and TRBJ1-2, with a possible D match to TRBD1 (6 bases). The V gene's germline CDR1 is SGHTA and CDR2 FQGNSA. The CDR3 sequence is 14 residues long. Trimming took 1 base from V and 7 from J, leaving 13 bases between them. CDR3 sequence reads: CASSLGQTGGGYTF. The CDR3 DNA reads TGTGCCAGCAGCTTAGGGCAGACAGGCGGTGGCTACACCTTC.

The CDR3 region has the DNA TGCGCCAGCAGCCAATCGGCAGGCGGGAGCGGAGAGACCCAGTACTTC. Translated, it gives CASSQSAGGSGETQYF. The gene calls are TRBV4-3 and TRBJ2-5; TRBD2 agrees at 7 bases. Germline V gene data show CDR1 as LGHNA and CDR2 as YSLEER. V lost 2 bases to trimming and J lost 4 bases; unmatched junction nucleotides: 10. This CDR3 is 16 amino acids long.

The rearrangement joins TRBV28 to TRBJ1-1; TRBD1 might be the D (6 bases). The germline V gene encodes CDR1 MDHEN and CDR2 SYDVKM. The CDR3 spans 14 residues. Between the trimmed V and J ends, which lost 2 bases and 5 bases, there was a span of 12 bases. The CDR3 spells CASSLGGAGTEAFF. DNA for the CDR3: TGTGCCAGCAGTTTAGGGGGCGCGGGGACTGAAGCTTTCTTT.

This rearrangement joins TRBV10-3 to TRBJ2-3, with unresolved D. Germline assignment: CDR1 ENHRY and CDR2 SYGVKD. There are 13 residues in the CDR3. The ends were cut back, 0 bases at V and 6 bases at J, with 7 bases in the middle. In nucleotides, the CDR3 is TGTGCCATCAGTGAGTCGGCGATTGATACGCAGTATTTT. Amino acids: CAISESAIDTQYF.

V and J are TRBV27 and TRBJ2-3; tentatively, D is TRBD1 or TRBD2 (6 bases each). This CDR3 is built from 14 residues. Germline assignment: CDR1 MNHEY and CDR2 SMNVEV (reference sequence). The V end lost 0 bases, the J end lost 7 bases, and 11 bases lay between the germline ends. CDR3 loop: CASSLSSGAYTQYF. The CDR3 DNA reads TGTGCCAGCAGTTTATCGTCGGGGGCGTATACGCAGTATTTT.

The chain uses TRBV7-8 and TRBJ2-7; D is unclear. Germline CDR1 is SGHVS and CDR2 is FQNEAQ. V lost 6 bases, J lost 5 bases, and 8 bases lay in between. The CDR3 length is 11 residues. CDR3 residues: CASSLEHEQYF. As DNA, the CDR3 is TGTGCCAGCAGTCTAGAGCACGAGCAGTACTTC.

This chain connects TRBV4-1 to TRBJ2-1; D gene ambiguous. V dropped 0 bases and J dropped 5 bases, with 11 bases sitting between them. Germline lookup yields CDR1 MGHRA and CDR2 YSYEKL. The CDR3 is 15 residues long. CDR3 amino acids: CASSQDPGADNEQFF. The CDR3 nucleotides read TGCGCCAGCAGCCAAGACCCGGGTGCCGACAATGAGCAGTTCTTC.

The chain joins TRBV7-2 to TRBJ2-1; 13 bases fit TRBD2. The germline CDR1 and CDR2 sequences are SGHTA and FQGNSA. The J segment lost 13 bases and the V segment lost 0 bases, leaving 6 bases of the junction unmatched. This CDR3 region has 15 residues. The CDR3 spells CASSLARGTSGTQFF. The CDR3 DNA reads as TGTGCCAGCAGCTTAGCTAGGGGGACTAGCGGGACCCAGTTCTTC.

The J gene is TRBJ1-6, the V gene TRBV7-6; D unclear. Trimming left V 2 bases short and J 8 bases short, with 10 bases between. The V gene's germline CDR1 is SGHVS and CDR2 FNYEAQ. This CDR3 is built from 14 residues. The CDR3 sequence: CASSLMSVDSPLHF. The CDR3 nucleotides read TGTGCCAGCAGCTTAATGTCTGTAGATTCACCCCTCCACTTT.

The V gene is TRBV2, the J gene TRBJ2-7, with D maybe TRBD1 (6 bases). Trimming left V 6 bases short and J 0 bases short, with 12 bases between. In germline, CDR1 is SNHLY, CDR2 FYNNEI. There are 14 residues in the CDR3. Written as DNA, the CDR3 is TGTGCCAGCAGAAGCAGGGGCCACTCCTACGAGCAGTACTTC. This sequence encodes CASRSRGHSYEQYF.

The V gene is TRBV6-5, the J gene TRBJ1-5, with a tentative D call TRBD1 (6 bases). The germline gives CDR1 MNHEY, CDR2 SVGAGI. V lost 6 bases to trimming and J lost 3 bases, with 9 bases between them. The CDR3 runs to 13 residues. The CDR3 here is CASSQGNNQPQHF. The DNA for the CDR3 is TGTGCCAGCAGCCAGGGGAACAATCAGCCCCAGCATTTT.

This chain links TRBV18 with TRBJ1-5; D is undetermined. Germline CDR1 and CDR2: KGHSH and LQKENI. Deletions cut 2 bases from V and 6 bases from J, with 11 bases between. This CDR3 has 14 residues. The CDR3 DNA reads TGTGCCAGCTCACCAGACGCCTCGGGTCAGCCCCAGCATTTT. Protein sequence: CASSPDASGQPQHF.

The chain links TRBV25-1 to TRBJ1-2, with no clear D. Germline values: CDR1 MGHDK, CDR2 SYGVNS. The CDR3 totals 13 residues. The ends were cut back, 6 bases at V and 4 bases at J, with 12 bases in the middle. In DNA, the CDR3 is TGTGCCAGCAGGTGTCCTCATTGCTATGGCTACACCTTC. This codes for CASRCPHCYGYTF.

The V and J genes are TRBV10-2 and TRBJ1-5; 7 bases line up with TRBD1. After removal of 5 bases from V and 5 bases from J, the junction contained 12 bases not matched to a gene. The CDR3 is 16 amino acids. Germline CDR1 reads WSHSY; CDR2 reads SAAADI. The CDR3 coding sequence is TGCGCCAGCAGTACCGTTGGGCAGGGGGAAGATCAGCCCCAGCATTTT. It encodes CASSTVGQGEDQPQHF.

The chain employs TRBV2 and TRBJ1-2, with no clear D. The germline CDR1 and CDR2 sequences are SNHLY and FYNNEI. The CDR3 loop spans 16 amino acids. The V and J ends lost 3 bases and 4 bases respectively, with 18 bases between them. DNA for the CDR3: TGTGCCAGCAGTGAGAGATTGGGTCCACCTGCCTATGGCTACACCTTC. It codes for CASSERLGPPAYGYTF.

This chain links TRBV11-2 with TRBJ2-1; perhaps TRBD1 as D (6 bases). The ends were cut back, 5 bases at V and 6 bases at J, with 17 bases in the middle. The germline V gene encodes CDR1 SGHAT and CDR2 FQNNGV. This CDR3 comprises 15 residues. The CDR3, as DNA: TGTGCCAGCAGCGGGACAAAGGGCAGGGCCAATGAGCAGTTCTTC. Amino acids: CASSGTKGRANEQFF.